The TCR beta chain described here comes from a study of shared clonotypes between healthy human individuals (dated by TCRdb to about 2020). As for the study more broadly: A few men and a couple of women, aged 18 to 49 years, made up the cohort. Each donor's leukapheresis produced roughly between roughly 0.85 and 10 billion PBMCs. The study deeply sequenced blood TCR repertoires of five healthy adults to estimate repertoire size and the extent of clonotype sharing between individuals. Per donor, three plates each were used for CD4 naive and CD4 memory, two for CD8 naive, and one for CD8 memory. To increase sequencing depth and limit assay-specific biases, TCR repertoire library preparation and sequencing were carried out by different laboratories using diverse techniques.

Taken from the germline V gene, the CDR1 and CDR2 loops are SGHTS and YDEGEE. Relative to germline, V is 2 bases shorter and J is 3 bases shorter, with 3 bases between their ends. The CDR3 covers 12 residues, taking in both the cysteine and the phenylalanine. This entry keeps only the CDR3 DNA: 36 bases, framed from base 1. The donors were healthy, HIV-negative adults who had no recently reported acute infections or vaccinations. Only Caucasian adults living in Nashville, Tennessee, USA were represented among the donors. CD4+ T cells were enriched by magnetic negative selection; naive cells were then positively selected on CD45RA, and the negative fraction formed the memory subset. Blood was collected by leukapheresis, and PBMCs were isolated by Ficoll-Histopaque density gradient centrifugation and then cryopreserved in liquid nitrogen vapor phase. Purity and quantity of every magnetically sorted T cell population were checked by analytical flow cytometry. Each sorted fraction had its genomic DNA isolated and then quantified by UV absorbance on a Nanodrop 2000c.

On this clone: Its antigen is unknown. Base qualities are not provided; no much larger clone lies one nucleotide away.

Using the deep immunoSEQ assay, TCR CDR3 regions were amplified from genomic DNA by multiplex PCR. For each cell subset, the extracted genomic DNA was distributed evenly across all wells of several immunoSEQ 96-well plates, and each plate served as one replicate. Each replicate PCR for sorted subsets received around 200 ng genomic DNA, equal to roughly 33,000 T cell genomes. Purified libraries were quantified with a Qubit 3.0 fluorometer, sized on a Bioanalyzer 2100, and re-quantified with the KAPA Library Quantification kit. Every immunoSEQ 96-well plate was sequenced on a dedicated single-read 150-cycle Illumina NextSeq 550 flow cell. As for how the authors treated the data: Because only junctional sequences without quality scores were contained in the immunoSEQ output, filtering matching that applied to full-length reads could not be performed. To assign V/J genes and CDR3, sequences were annotated using PyIR, a Python wrapper for IgBLAST v1.9, with IMGT germline references. Reads with weak V/J assignments (E-value above 1e-6), missing CDR3, stop codons, out-of-frame junctions, or ambiguous translated residues were removed. V3J clonotypes were defined as sequences sharing the same inferred V gene, J gene, and CDR3 amino acid sequence. The percentage overlap between two repertoires was calculated by dividing the number of shared unique clonotypes by the size of the smaller repertoire. RTK rarefaction, the Chao1 estimator, and Recon v2.1 estimates of unobserved clonotypes were used to assess repertoire richness. Generation probabilities were computed with OLGA for all TCRbeta clonotypes obtained by the gDNA method from several donors. In TCRdb, the immuneACCESS table is reduced to in-frame sequences with V and J assigned. These tables do not hold every clone; where another copy was compared, an unresolved V gene accounts for under half, and the others remain unexplained. V and J calls and clone size are as listed in that table; D and trimming were resolved from the DNA. The sample records just under 350,000 clones, 70% to 75% of which are singletons. The ten largest clones take up about 10% of the sample.

The paper's findings and limits, for the study overall: Compared with non-shared clonotypes, the clonotypes found in all four sorted-subset donors had higher generation probabilities. Sampling was restricted to blood, and TCR repertoires in tissue are likely to differ from TCR repertoires in blood. Approximately 5% of naive CD4, 3.5% of naive CD8, around 2.3% of memory CD4, and approximately 0.4% of memory CD8 clonotypes were shared across several donors. Pairwise subsampling led to the expectation that sequencing depth would affect the degree of clonotype sharing among donors. Rarefaction of sorted-subset datasets indicated incomplete sequencing despite the large sequencing depth. Naive subsets generally had larger estimated clonotype richness than memory subsets did. The genetic and exposure-history diversity represented was limited by the small number of donors.

This chain joins TRBV5-8 to TRBJ2-1, with the D gene not confidently named. Sequencing was done on a sample of memory CD4+ T cells sorted from blood. What this sample's cell subset or site label stands for: CD45RA-negative fraction. The receptor's source is a man between 25 and 39 years old in good health. The nucleotide sequence reads TGTGCCAGCAGCTTTAGCTACAATGAGCAGTTCTTC. Translated, it reads CASSFSYNEQFF.